This TCR beta chain was observed in a study of shared clonotypes between healthy human individuals. Comments on this clone: Its specificity is not known.

Measured with immunoSEQ multiplex PCR; TCRdb has only the in-frame clones, and not every one. The repertoire includes more than 2 million clones, approximately 95% of them detected once, and 0.13% sits in the top ten. General study findings and limits: Memory subsets generally showed smaller estimated richness than naive subsets did. Lower generation probabilities were found for non-shared clonotypes than for those shared by all four donors. Among donors, the sharing of clonotypes was expected to be influenced by sequencing depth.

Every donor was a Caucasian adult from Nashville, Tennessee. Germline CDR1 and CDR2: SNHLY and FYNNEI. Trimming shortened V by 8 bases and J by 2 bases, and 15 bases separated the two germline ends. The CDR3 has 14 residues. This receptor was identified in a man aged 18 to 35 in good health. The chain links TRBV2 to TRBJ2-5, with a possible D match to TRBD1 (5 bases). Sequencing was carried out using naive CD4+ T cells sorted from blood. Subset specified: CD45RA+ positively selected. CDR3 in amino acids: CASYRDRQQETQYF. The CDR3 DNA follows: TGTGCCAGCTACCGTGACAGACAGCAAGAGACCCAGTACTTC.